Below, one T cell receptor beta chain is given with its context. This record belongs to a study of PD-L1 blockade in urothelial cancer. The overall study: From 0 to 3 prior chemotherapy regimens had been given to the patients.

TCRdb's copy holds only in-frame clones and misses some; the assay was immunoSEQ multiplex PCR. The sample holds around 40,000 clones; about four fifths are singletons and the top ten take approximately 16%. The V and J ends lost 3 bases and 4 bases respectively, with 7 bases between them. Germline V CDR1 and CDR2: MNHNS, SASEGT. The CDR3 is 13 residues long. The material sequenced was PBMCs, taken around atezolizumab (anti-PD-L1) treatment. The chain employs TRBV6-1 and TRBJ1-5; D is uncertain. The TCR sequence derives from a man aged 60-69 years with urothelial cancer. This CDR3 reads CASSDGENQPQHF. CDR3 DNA: TGTGCCAGCAGTGACGGAGAGAATCAGCCCCAGCATTTT.